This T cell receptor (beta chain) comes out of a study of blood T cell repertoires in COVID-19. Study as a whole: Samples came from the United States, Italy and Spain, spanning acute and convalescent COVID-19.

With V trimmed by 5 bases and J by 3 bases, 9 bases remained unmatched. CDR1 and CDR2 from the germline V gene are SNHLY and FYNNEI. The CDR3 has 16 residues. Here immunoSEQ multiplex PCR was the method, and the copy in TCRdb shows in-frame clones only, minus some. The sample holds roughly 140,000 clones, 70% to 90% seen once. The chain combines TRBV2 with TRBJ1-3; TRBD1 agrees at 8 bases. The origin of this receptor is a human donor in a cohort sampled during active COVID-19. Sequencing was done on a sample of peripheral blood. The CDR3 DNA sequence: TGTGCCAGCAGTAGACACCCGACAGGGGTTGGAAACACCATATATTTT. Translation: CASSRHPTGVGNTIYF. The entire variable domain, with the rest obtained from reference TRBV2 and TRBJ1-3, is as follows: EPEVTQTPSHQVTQMGQEVILRCVPISNHLYFYWYRQILGQKVEFLVSFYNNEISEKSEIFDDQFSVERPDGSNFTLKIRSTKLEDSAMYFCASSRHPTGVGNTIYFGEGSWLTVV.